One sample yielded the 21 T cell receptor beta chains listed below, sequenced in a study of identical twins (dated by TCRdb to the mid-2010s). The protocol used for the library was 5' RACE. Sequencer: Illumina HiSeq 2000. TCRdb reran the public reads through fastp at Q25 and MiXCR, keeping productive beta chains. Merged by CDR3 protein, the rows form single entries marked with the most common genes and DNA. Within this sample are 500,000 or so distinct CDR3 sequences, with 22% of them counted one time only. Jointly, the top ten make up roughly 0.91% of the sample. This same sample was also taken into another study, of T cells expressing NK-cell markers.

Sequencing was done on a sample of CD4+ T cells sorted from blood. All receptors derive from a woman between 18 and 29 years old in good health.

This rearrangement joins TRBV3-1 to TRBJ1-2, with D possibly being TRBD1 (5 bases). The CDR3 contains 13 residues. V was trimmed by 5 bases and J by 6 bases, leaving 13 bases between them. CDR1 is LGHDT and CDR2 is YNNKEL in the germline V gene (reference sequence). The CDR3 spells CASSARGSDGYTF. The DNA of the CDR3 is TGTGCCAGCAGCGCGAGGGGTTCGGATGGCTACACCTTC.

A few counts support this clonotype. The chain is built from TRBV18 and TRBJ2-7; D is unresolved. From germline, CDR1 is KGHSH and CDR2 LQKENI. Trimming took 11 bases from V and 8 from J, leaving 7 bases between them. The CDR3 extends over 8 amino acids. The DNA of the CDR3 is TGTGCCGACGGCAAGCAGTACTTC. It yields the protein CADGKQYF.

There are a few counts of this clonotype. This chain joins TRBV12-3 or TRBV12-4 and TRBJ2-3, with TRBD2 matching over 13 bases. The junction had 5 bases not matched to a gene; V was cut back by 4 bases and J by 4 bases. This CDR3 is built from 16 residues. DNA of the CDR3: TGTGCCAGCAGTTGGGGACTAGCGGGATTAGCAGATACGCAGTATTTT. Its translation: CASSWGLAGLADTQYF.

The table lists this clonotype with a few counts. J is TRBJ2-1 and V is TRBV20-1, with a weak D call TRBD2 (6 bases). Per the germline V gene, CDR1 is DFQATT and CDR2 is SNEGSKA (reference sequence). This CDR3 region has 14 residues. Trimming stripped 5 bases from V and 4 bases from J, with 15 bases between. For the CDR3, the DNA is TGCAGTGCTTTACCCCGGAGCGGGTACAATGAGCAGTTCTTC. It codes for CSALPRSGYNEQFF.

This clonotype was detected only a few times. The rearrangement joins TRBV12-5 to TRBJ2-7; D unclear. The CDR3 contains 12 residues. The V end lost 10 bases, the J end lost 2 bases, and 12 bases lay between the germline ends. Per germline, CDR1 LGHNT and CDR2 FRNRAP. CDR3 in amino acids: CATQGAAYEQYF. The CDR3 region has the DNA TGTGCTACCCAAGGAGCCGCCTACGAGCAGTACTTC.

This clonotype showed up just a few times. The rearrangement uses TRBV20-1 and TRBJ2-1; D may correspond to TRBD1 or TRBD2 (5 bases each). From germline, CDR1 is DFQATT and CDR2 SNEGSKA (reference sequence). The length of the CDR3 is 16 residues. V was shortened by 4 bases and J by 0 bases, with 16 bases between the two germline ends. CDR3 residues: CSAIDPGQSSYNEQFF. For the CDR3, the DNA is TGCAGTGCTATAGATCCGGGGCAGAGCTCCTACAATGAGCAGTTCTTC.

The chain has TRBV20-1 and TRBJ2-7, with D perhaps matching TRBD1 or TRBD2 (5 bases each). The CDR3 has 15 amino acids. With 4 bases removed from V and 0 bases from J, the gap between germline ends came to 16 bases. Germline V gene data show CDR1 as DFQATT and CDR2 as SNEGSKA (reference sequence). DNA for the CDR3: TGCAGTGCTACCGGGGACCCCTCATCCTCCTACGAGCAGTACTTC. The encoded protein is CSATGDPSSSYEQYF.

The J gene is TRBJ2-1, the V gene TRBV25-1; D unresolved. Germline V gene lookup returns CDR1 MGHDK and CDR2 SYGVNS. V was trimmed by 2 bases and J by 7 bases, leaving 12 bases between them. The CDR3 sequence is 14 residues long. The CDR3 loop reads CASSERPYQNEQFF. Here the CDR3 DNA reads TGTGCCAGCAGTGAAAGGCCTTACCAGAATGAGCAGTTCTTC.

The chain joins TRBV5-5 to TRBJ1-1; no clear D. This CDR3 spans 12 amino acids. In germline, CDR1 is SGHKS, CDR2 YYEKEE (reference sequence). V shed 2 bases and J shed 10 bases, with 12 bases lying between them. The CDR3 DNA reads as TGTGCCAGCAGCTTTCTAGCCCTGGGAGCTTTCTTT. This sequence encodes CASSFLALGAFF.

This clonotype has just a few counts. The chain joins TRBV4-2 to TRBJ2-3; D unresolved. V dropped 0 bases and J dropped 7 bases, with 8 bases sitting between them. CDR1 LGHNA and CDR2 YNFKEQ come from the germline V gene. The CDR3 covers 13 residues. The CDR3 DNA follows: TGTGCCAGCAGCCAAGAGTCCGAGTATACGCAGTATTTT. Residues: CASSQESEYTQYF.

The rearrangement joins TRBV2 to TRBJ2-7; 10 bases fit TRBD2. This CDR3 is built from 14 residues. J gave up 4 bases and V 7 bases, and 7 bases lay outside the gene matches. Germline CDR1 and CDR2: SNHLY and FYNNEI. DNA of the CDR3: TGTGCCAGCACTCGACGGACTAGCGGTTACGAGCAGTACTTC. Protein: CASTRRTSGYEQYF.

This clonotype was detected only a few times. One end of the junction varies from germline; a read error may be responsible. V and J are TRBV12-3 or TRBV12-4 and TRBJ2-7; weak D call: TRBD1 (6 bases). This CDR3 is 15 amino acids long. DNA of the CDR3: TGCGCCAGCAGCTTGGGGGCAGGCCGAGACTACGAGCAGTACTTC. Translation gives CASSLGAGRDYEQYF.

This clonotype was counted only a few times. A much larger clonotype is one base distant, so this may be a read error. The chain employs TRBV9 and TRBJ1-2; D is ambiguous. The CDR3 sequence is 13 residues long. In germline, CDR1 is SGDLS, CDR2 YYNGEE. The ends were cut back, 2 bases at V and 0 bases at J, with 5 bases in the middle. CDR3 DNA: TGTGCCAGCAGCGTTGCCACTAACTATGGCTACACCTTC. It specifies CASSVATNYGYTF.

This clonotype came up many times. The chain is built from TRBV7-8 and TRBJ2-5, with TRBD1 matching 7 bases. The CDR3 is 13 amino acids. Germline CDR1 and CDR2: SGHVS and FQNEAQ. With V trimmed by 5 bases and J by 3 bases, 3 bases remained unmatched. The chain's CDR3 is CASSPTGEETQYF. The CDR3 region has the DNA TGTGCCAGCAGCCCTACAGGGGAAGAGACCCAGTACTTC.

V is TRBV24-1 and J is TRBJ2-1, with a possible D match to TRBD2 (6 bases). Per the germline V gene, CDR1 is KGHDR and CDR2 is SFDVKD. V dropped 4 bases and J dropped 7 bases, with 16 bases sitting between them. The CDR3 is 15 residues long. CDR3 nucleotides: TGTGCCACCAGTGACCCCACTAGCTTCAGGAATGAGCAGTTCTTC. The encoded protein is CATSDPTSFRNEQFF.

The V and J genes are TRBV6-5 and TRBJ2-6, with 7 bases fitting TRBD1. Germline V CDR1 and CDR2: MNHEY, SVGAGI. CDR3 size: 19 residues. The J segment lost 0 bases and the V segment lost 4 bases, leaving 12 bases of the junction unmatched. The CDR3 is CASSFWIDRVFSGANVLTF. The CDR3 bases are TGTGCCAGCAGTTTCTGGATCGACAGGGTCTTCTCTGGGGCCAACGTCCTGACTTTC.

This clonotype came up a few times. Here the CDR3 DNA reads TGTGCCATCAGGGACCACGAAGAGACCCAGTACTTC. Its translation: CAIRDHEETQYF. The chain has TRBV10-3 and TRBJ2-5; D not certain. This CDR3 has 12 amino acids. Per germline, CDR1 ENHRY and CDR2 SYGVKD. V lost 6 bases, J lost 3 bases, and 8 bases lay in between.

This clonotype has at least ten counts. At one end the junction does not follow the germline gene, possibly because of a read error. This rearrangement joins TRBV10-3 to TRBJ1-1; unclear D gene. This CDR3 has 11 residues. Germline values: CDR1 ENHRY, CDR2 SYGVKD. The CDR3 bases are TGTGCCATCAGTGACTCCTCTGAGGCTTTCTTT. Amino acids: CAISDSSEAFF.

V and J are TRBV24-1 and TRBJ2-7; D is unresolved. CDR1 and CDR2 (germline): KGHDR, SFDVKD. Trimming left V 9 bases short and J 5 bases short, with 10 bases between. CDR3 length: 11 amino acids. CDR3 amino acids: CATGRVDEQYF. CDR3 nucleotide sequence: TGTGCCACCGGAAGGGTGGACGAGCAGTACTTC.

This clonotype was observed a few times. The CDR3 here is CASSLTGENYGYTF. CDR3 nucleotide sequence: TGTGCCAGCAGCTTAACTGGAGAAAACTATGGCTACACCTTC. The chain recombines TRBV7-3 with TRBJ1-2; D gene ambiguous. CDR3 size: 14 residues. From germline, CDR1 is SGHTA and CDR2 FQGTGA. Trimming removed 0 bases at V and 2 bases at J, with 7 bases between.

The chain couples TRBV25-1 to TRBJ2-1, with D possibly TRBD1 on 7 matching bases. The CDR3 runs 16 residues. Trimming cost V 4 bases and J 7 bases, with 20 bases left between them. CDR1 MGHDK and CDR2 SYGVNS come from the germline V gene. The CDR3: CASSGGWGDSGNEQFF. DNA of the CDR3: TGTGCCAGCAGTGGAGGATGGGGGGACAGCGGAAATGAGCAGTTCTTC.